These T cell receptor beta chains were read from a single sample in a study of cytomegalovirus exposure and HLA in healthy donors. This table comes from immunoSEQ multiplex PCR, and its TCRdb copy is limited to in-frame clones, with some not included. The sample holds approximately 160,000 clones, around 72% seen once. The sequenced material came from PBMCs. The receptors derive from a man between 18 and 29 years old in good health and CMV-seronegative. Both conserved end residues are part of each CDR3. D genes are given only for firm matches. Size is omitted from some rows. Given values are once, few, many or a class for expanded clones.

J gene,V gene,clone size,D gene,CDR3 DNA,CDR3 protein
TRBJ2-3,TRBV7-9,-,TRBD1,TGTGCCAGCAGCCATGGGACAGGGGGACCAGATACGCAGTATTTT,CASSHGTGGPDTQYF
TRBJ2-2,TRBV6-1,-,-,TGTGCCAGCAGAACAGGGACGGGCGGGGAGCTGTTTTTT,CASRTGTGGELFF
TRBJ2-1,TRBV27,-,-,TGTGCCAGCAGTTTAAATTCAAGGGGAAATGAGCAGTTCTTC,CASSLNSRGNEQFF
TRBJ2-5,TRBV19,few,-,TGTGCCAGTAGCCAACAAGAGACCCAGTACTTC,CASSQQETQYF
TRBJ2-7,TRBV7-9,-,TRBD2,TGTGCCAGCAGCTTGGGTTCCAGGGAGGGCCGCTACGAGCAGTACTTC,CASSLGSREGRYEQYF
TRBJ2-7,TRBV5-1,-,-,TGCGCCAGCAGCTTCGGACACGGCGAGCAGTACTTC,CASSFGHGEQYF
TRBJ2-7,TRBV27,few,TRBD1,TGTGCCAGCAGTTTATCTGGGACAGGGGGTATCTTTTACGAGCAGTACTTC,CASSLSGTGGIFYEQYF
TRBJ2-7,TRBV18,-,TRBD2,TGTGCCAGCTCACCGGCTTCTAGCGGTGCCTACGAGCAGTACTTC,CASSPASSGAYEQYF
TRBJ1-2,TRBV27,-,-,TGTGCCAGCAGCCGGAGGACCGCGGGCGATGGCTACACCTTC,CASSRRTAGDGYTF
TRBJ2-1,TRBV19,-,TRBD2,TGTGCCAGTAGTATGAGCGGGAGGTACAATGAGCAGTTCTTC,CASSMSGRYNEQFF
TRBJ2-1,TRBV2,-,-,TGTGCCAGCAGTGAACGGGGGAGCTCCTACAATGAGCAGTTCTTC,CASSERGSSYNEQFF
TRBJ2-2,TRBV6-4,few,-,TGTGCCAGCAGTGAGACTAGCACCGGGGAGCTGTTTTTT,CASSETSTGELFF
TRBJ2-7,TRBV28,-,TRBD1,TGTGCCAGCAGTCTCGGACAGGGGACCCCCTACGAGCAGTACTTC,CASSLGQGTPYEQYF
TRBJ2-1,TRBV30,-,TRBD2,TGTGCCTGGAGCATTGTCTGGCGGGAGCGGGATGAGCAGTTCTTC,CAWSIVWRERDEQFF
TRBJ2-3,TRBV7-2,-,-,TGTGCCAGCAGTCCTCCTAGCACAGATACGCAGTATTTT,CASSPPSTDTQYF
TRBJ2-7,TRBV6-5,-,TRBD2,TGTGCCAGCAGTCACCGTAGCGGGAGGGGTTACGAGCAGTACTTC,CASSHRSGRGYEQYF
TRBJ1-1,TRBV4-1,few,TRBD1,TGCGCCAGCAGCCAAGATTGGGGGACAGGGGGAACTGAAGCTTTCTTT,CASSQDWGTGGTEAFF
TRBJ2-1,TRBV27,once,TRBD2,TGTGCCAGCAGTCCTTCTCCTAGCGGGACTTACAATGAGCAGTTCTTC,CASSPSPSGTYNEQFF
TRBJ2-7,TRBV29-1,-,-,TGCAGCGTTGAAGGGGGCAGGGCAGCCTCCTACGAGCAGTACTTC,CSVEGGRAASYEQYF
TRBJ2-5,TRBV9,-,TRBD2,TGTGCCAGCAGCGTAGAGGGACTAGTTATAGAGACCCAGTACTTC,CASSVEGLVIETQYF
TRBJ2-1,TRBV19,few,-,TGTGCCAGTAGTCCAGGATTCAATGAGCAGTTCTTC,CASSPGFNEQFF
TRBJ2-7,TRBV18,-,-,TGTGCCAGCTCACCCTCATCGCAGGGGCCCCCTTACGAGCAGTACTTC,CASSPSSQGPPYEQYF
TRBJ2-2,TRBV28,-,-,TGTGCCAGCAGTTTCCCCACGGGAATCACCGGGGAGCTGTTTTTT,CASSFPTGITGELFF
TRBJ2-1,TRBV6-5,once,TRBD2,TGTGCCAGCAGTTACCCGGGACTAGCGGGAGTAGAGCAGTTCTTC,CASSYPGLAGVEQFF
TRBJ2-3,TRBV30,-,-,TGTGCCGGAGGGGGCGCAGATACGCAGTATTTT,CAGGGADTQYF
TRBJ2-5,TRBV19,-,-,TGTGCCAGTAGTATCGCCGGGAGCGACCAAGAGACCCAGTACTTC,CASSIAGSDQETQYF
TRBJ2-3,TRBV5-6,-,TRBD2,TGTGCCAGCAGCTTGGAGTGGAGGCGGGGGGCCACAGATACGCAGTATTTT,CASSLEWRRGATDTQYF
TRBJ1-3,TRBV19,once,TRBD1,TGTGCCAGTAGTCCCACCGGGACAGGGGGCTCTGGAAACACCATATATTTT,CASSPTGTGGSGNTIYF
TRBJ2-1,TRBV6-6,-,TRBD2,TGTGCCAGCAGTTCCTCGACTAGCGGGTACGGCGATGAGCAGTTCTTC,CASSSSTSGYGDEQFF
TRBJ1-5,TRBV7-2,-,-,TGTGCCAGCAGCTTCGAGGGAGGGACGGAGCCCCAGCATTTT,CASSFEGGTEPQHF
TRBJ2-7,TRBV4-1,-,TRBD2,TGCGCCAGCAGCCAAGAGGGAGGGTCCAGGCCGATCGACGAGCAGTACTTC,CASSQEGGSRPIDEQYF
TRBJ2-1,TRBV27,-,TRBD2,TGTGCCAGCAGTCCCACACGACAAGCGACTAGCGGGAGGTACTCCTACAATGAGCAGTTCTTC,CASSPTRQATSGRYSYNEQFF
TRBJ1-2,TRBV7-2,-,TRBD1,TGTGCCAGCAGCTTAGGGACAGGGCACCCCGTCGAGTGCACCTTC,CASSLGTGHPVECTF
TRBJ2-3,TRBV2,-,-,TGTGCCAGCAGCAGGGTCCAATCTAATACGCAGTATTTT,CASSRVQSNTQYF
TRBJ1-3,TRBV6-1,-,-,TGTGCCAGCAGTGAGGCAGTCAGGGGCAATTGGGGCACCATATATTTT,CASSEAVRGNWGTIYF
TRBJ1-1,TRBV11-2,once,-,TGTGCCAGCAGCTTAACAGACAACACTGAAGCTTTCTTT,CASSLTDNTEAFF
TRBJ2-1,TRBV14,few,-,TGTGCCAGCAGCTCCTACTACAATGAGCAGTTCTTC,CASSSYYNEQFF
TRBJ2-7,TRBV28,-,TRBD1,TGTGCCAGCAGGGAGACAGGGACGTACGAGCAGTACTTC,CASRETGTYEQYF
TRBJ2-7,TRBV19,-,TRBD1,TGTGCCAGTAGTATGGGGGACAGGAGATACGAGCAGTACTTC,CASSMGDRRYEQYF
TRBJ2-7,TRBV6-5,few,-,TGTGCCAGCAGTACCCAGGGGGGCGAGCAGTACTTC,CASSTQGGEQYF
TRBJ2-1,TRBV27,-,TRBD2,TGTGCCAGCAGTTTTAGCGGGAGGAGGGGGAATGAGCAGTTCTTC,CASSFSGRRGNEQFF
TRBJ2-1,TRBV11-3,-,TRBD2,TGTGCCAGCAGCTTTTCGGGAGGCCGGGGTAATGAGCAGTTCTTC,CASSFSGGRGNEQFF
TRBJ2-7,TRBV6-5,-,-,TGTGCCAGCAGTTCAGGGGCACCCTATCTCTCCTACGAGCAGTACTTC,CASSSGAPYLSYEQYF
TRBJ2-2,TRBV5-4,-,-,TGTGCCAGCAGCTTGGGGGCCAGGGGAGATAGCGGGGAGCTGTTTTTT,CASSLGARGDSGELFF
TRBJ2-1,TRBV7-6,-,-,TGTGCCAGCAGCCCCTATTCGCGACAGCGAGACTCCTACAATGAGCAGTTCTTC,CASSPYSRQRDSYNEQFF
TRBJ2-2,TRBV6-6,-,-,TGTGCCAGCAGTGGTCGCACAGATAACACCGGGGAGCTGTTTTTT,CASSGRTDNTGELFF
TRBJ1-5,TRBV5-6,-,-,TGTGCCAGCAGCTTGGGAGCAGGGGCAGACAATCAGCCCCAGCATTTT,CASSLGAGADNQPQHF
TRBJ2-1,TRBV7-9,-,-,TGTGCCAGCAGCCAAATAGTTATTAGTCACAATGAGCAGTTCTTC,CASSQIVISHNEQFF